The sequence of this T cell receptor beta chain was determined in a study of blood T cell repertoires in COVID-19. The protocol was immunoSEQ multiplex PCR, while the TCRdb copy is restricted to in-frame clones and leaves out a portion. The profile shows about 300,000 clones, 80% to 90% of them singletons. Sequences were obtained from PBMCs or T cells enriched from blood (not recorded which). The origin of this receptor is a man aged 25-40 years who had recovered from COVID-19.

The CDR3 sequence: CASSPLPRSGGAPYEQYF. The CDR3 DNA reads TGTGCCAGCTCACCACTTCCCAGGTCCGGGGGGGCACCCTACGAGCAGTACTTC. The chain couples TRBV18 to TRBJ2-7, with 8 bases lining up with TRBD2. Germline loops: CDR1 KGHSH, CDR2 LQKENI. The V and J ends lost 1 base and 2 bases, in that order; junction bases with no gene match: 13. This CDR3 is 18 amino acids long.